Here is one TCR beta chain with its context. The sample originates from a study of blood T cells in healthy people across ages. This CDR3 region has 15 residues. Trimming pared 4 bases from V and 7 bases from J, leaving 18 bases between. Germline V gives CDR1 SEHNR, CDR2 FQNEAQ (reference sequence). It was with a sample-barcoded 5' primer and a J-beta primer mix that a second PCR of roughly 7 to 12 cycles was run. TCRdb re-called the 5' RACE reads through MiXCR, storing one row per CDR3 protein. The table lists about 970,000 distinct CDR3 sequences, about 51% of them singletons. The rearrangement links TRBV7-9 to TRBJ2-3, with D unclear. This receptor was obtained from an older woman in good health. Sequenced input: blood. In nucleotides, the CDR3 is TGTGCCAGCAGCTCCCCCGGTGCAGAACTTAATACGCAGTATTTT. Its translation: CASSSPGAELNTQYF. The complete variable domain, with remaining parts taken from reference TRBV7-9 and TRBJ2-3, reads DTGVSQNPRHKITKRGQNVTFRCDPISEHNRLYWYRQTLGQGPEFLTYFQNEAQLEKSRLLSDRFSAERPKGSFSTLEIQRTEQGDSAMYLCASSSPGAELNTQYFGPGTRLTVL.